This TCR beta chain was profiled in a study of T cells in narcolepsy. Study as a whole: Enrolled donors included narcolepsy type 1 or type 2 patients and healthy controls.

The data were produced by immunoSEQ multiplex PCR, yet TCRdb's version contains in-frame clones alone and is incomplete. The sample has some 25,000 clones; 85% are singletons. Concerning this clone itself: The antigen remains undetermined.

Study results and limitations: Blood of same and different patients, but not healthy controls, reportedly held recurring autoreactive clonotypes. HCRT-specific and TRIB2-specific autoreactive clonotypes appeared among same-patient CSF and blood CD4+ clonotypes.

CDR3 length equals 17 residues. Sequenced input: memory (CD45RA-) CD4+ T cells from blood. The sequence was obtained from a human donor in good health. This chain links TRBV21-1 with TRBJ2-3; the table calls TRBD2, which could not be checked here. TRBV21-1 constitutes a pseudogene. The CDR3 here is CASSQGEGSLNRGAQYF. The CDR3 DNA reads as TGTGCCAGCAGCCAAGGGGAGGGGTCCCTCAATCGGGGGGCGCAGTATTTT.